This T cell receptor (beta chain) is from a study of OX40 agonist ivuxolimab in advanced cancers. The wider study: Enrollees could have had prior anti-PD-1, anti-PD-L1 or anti-CTLA-4 therapy, which about 40% had received. Study-wide points: Expanded peripheral T cell antigen specificity was not determined.

Profiled with immunoSEQ multiplex PCR; TCRdb holds only in-frame clones, not every one. The table records 100,000 to 110,000 clones, 91% of them present only once. With respect to this clone: Antigen specificity is unknown.

The length of the CDR3 is 15 residues. Trimming took 5 bases from V and 1 from J, leaving 11 bases between them. CDR1 LGHNA and CDR2 YNFKEQ come from the germline V gene. This chain joins TRBV4-2 and TRBJ2-2; perhaps TRBD1 as D (6 bases). The specimen was CD4+ or CD8+ T cells sorted from blood, collected in a trial of the OX40 agonist ivuxolimab. This receptor was taken from an adult with an advanced solid tumor such as melanoma, head and neck, liver or kidney cancer. The CDR3 DNA is TGTGCCAGCAGCACCCAACAGGGGAACACCGGGGAGCTGTTTTTT. As protein: CASSTQQGNTGELFF.